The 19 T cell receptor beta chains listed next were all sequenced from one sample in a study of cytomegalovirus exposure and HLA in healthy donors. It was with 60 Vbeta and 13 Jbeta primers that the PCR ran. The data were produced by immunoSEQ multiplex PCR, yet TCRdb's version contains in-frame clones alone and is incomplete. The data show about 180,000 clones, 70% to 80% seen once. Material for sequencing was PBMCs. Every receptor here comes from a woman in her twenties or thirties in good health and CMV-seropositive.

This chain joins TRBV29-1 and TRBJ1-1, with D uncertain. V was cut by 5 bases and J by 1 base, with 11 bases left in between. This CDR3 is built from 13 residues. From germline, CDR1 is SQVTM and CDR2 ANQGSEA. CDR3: CSVRTQPNTEAFF. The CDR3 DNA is TGCAGCGTTCGTACACAACCGAACACTGAAGCTTTCTTT.

In DNA, the CDR3 is TGTGCCAGCAGCTTGGAGGGGTTGAACACTGAAGCTTTCTTT. Encoded protein: CASSLEGLNTEAFF. J is TRBJ1-1 and V is TRBV5-6; the D gene is possibly TRBD1 (5 bases). V lost 0 bases, J lost 0 bases, and 6 bases lay in between. The germline CDR1 and CDR2 sequences are SGHDT and YYEEEE. This CDR3 contains 14 residues.

In DNA, the CDR3 is TGTGCCAGCAGTTACCCGACAGGGGGCGTGGAGGAGCAGTACTTC. It is translated as CASSYPTGGVEEQYF. The V and J genes are TRBV6-6 and TRBJ2-7; 10 nucleotides line up with TRBD1. V shed 2 bases and J 7 bases; nucleotides not matched to a gene: 8. The germline CDR1 and CDR2 sequences are MNHNY and SVGAGI (reference sequence). This CDR3 is 15 amino acids long.

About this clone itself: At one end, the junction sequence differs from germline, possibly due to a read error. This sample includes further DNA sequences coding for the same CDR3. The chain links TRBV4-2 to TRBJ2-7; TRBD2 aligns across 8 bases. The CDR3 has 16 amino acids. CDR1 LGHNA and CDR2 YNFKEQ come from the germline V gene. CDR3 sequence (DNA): TGTGCTAGCAGCCAAGATCGGGCGGGAGGCCCCTACGAGCAGTACTTC. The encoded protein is CASSQDRAGGPYEQYF.

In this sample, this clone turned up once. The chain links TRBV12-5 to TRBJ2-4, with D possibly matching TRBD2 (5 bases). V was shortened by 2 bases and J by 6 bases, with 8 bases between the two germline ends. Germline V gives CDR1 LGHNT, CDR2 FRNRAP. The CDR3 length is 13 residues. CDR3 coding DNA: TGTGCTAGTGGTTTGAGAGGGAGAAACATTCAGTACTTC. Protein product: CASGLRGRNIQYF.

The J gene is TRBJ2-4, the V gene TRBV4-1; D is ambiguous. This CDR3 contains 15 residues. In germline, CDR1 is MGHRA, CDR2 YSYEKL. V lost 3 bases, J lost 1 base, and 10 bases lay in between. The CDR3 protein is CASSQILLAKNIQYF. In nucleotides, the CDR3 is TGCGCCAGCAGCCAGATTCTACTTGCCAAAAACATTCAGTACTTC.

CDR3 nucleotide sequence: TGTGCCAGTAGTATAGGCCCGTGGCGGGAGAAAAACTACGAGCAGTACTTC. The encoded protein is CASSIGPWREKNYEQYF. This chain joins TRBV19 and TRBJ2-7, with 7 bases that match TRBD2. CDR1 LNHDA and CDR2 SQIVND come from the germline V gene (reference sequence). The CDR3 spans 17 residues. V shed 1 base, J shed 3 bases, and the junction held 12 bases outside the gene matches.

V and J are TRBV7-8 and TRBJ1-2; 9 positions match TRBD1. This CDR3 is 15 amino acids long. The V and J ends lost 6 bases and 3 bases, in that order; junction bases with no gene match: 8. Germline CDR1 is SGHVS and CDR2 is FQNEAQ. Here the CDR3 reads CASSSLGDRDYGYTF. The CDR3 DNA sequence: TGTGCCAGCAGTTCCCTGGGGGACAGGGACTATGGCTACACCTTC.

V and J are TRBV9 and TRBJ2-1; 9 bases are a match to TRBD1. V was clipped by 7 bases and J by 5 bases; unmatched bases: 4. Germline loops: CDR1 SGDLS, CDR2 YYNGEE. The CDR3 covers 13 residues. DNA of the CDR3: TGTGCCAGCGGGGGGACAGGGAACAATGAGCAGTTCTTC. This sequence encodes CASGGTGNNEQFF.

CDR3 protein: CASGPGVRETQYF. CDR3 in DNA: TGTGCTAGTGGTCCCGGGGTAAGAGAGACCCAGTACTTC. This chain connects TRBV12-5 to TRBJ2-5, with D maybe TRBD2 (5 bases). Per germline, CDR1 LGHNT and CDR2 FRNRAP. The CDR3 is 13 amino acids. V lost 5 bases to trimming and J lost 4 bases, with 11 bases between them.

In nucleotides, the CDR3 is TGCGCCAGCAGCCAAGATCAAGGGGGTAGTGAGACCCAGTACTTC. It encodes CASSQDQGGSETQYF. J is TRBJ2-5 and V is TRBV4-1; tentative D call: TRBD1 (6 bases). V shed 0 bases and J shed 5 bases, with 13 bases lying between them. Germline-derived CDR1 and CDR2 are MGHRA and YSYEKL. There are 15 residues in the CDR3.

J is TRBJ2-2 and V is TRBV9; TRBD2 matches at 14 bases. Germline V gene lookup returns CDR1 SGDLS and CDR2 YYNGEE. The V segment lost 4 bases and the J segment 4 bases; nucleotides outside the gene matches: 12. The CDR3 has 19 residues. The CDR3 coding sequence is TGTGCCAGCAGCTTCGGACTAGCGGGAGGAGGGGTAGGCACCGGGGAGCTGTTTTTT. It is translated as CASSFGLAGGGVGTGELFF.

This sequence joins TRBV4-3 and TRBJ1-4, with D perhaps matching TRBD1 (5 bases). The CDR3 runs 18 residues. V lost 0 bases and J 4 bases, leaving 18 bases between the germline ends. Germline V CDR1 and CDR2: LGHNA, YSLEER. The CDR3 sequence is CASSQDRPTRGVNEKLFF. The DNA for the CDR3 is TGCGCCAGCAGCCAAGATAGACCCACAAGGGGCGTTAATGAAAAACTGTTTTTT.

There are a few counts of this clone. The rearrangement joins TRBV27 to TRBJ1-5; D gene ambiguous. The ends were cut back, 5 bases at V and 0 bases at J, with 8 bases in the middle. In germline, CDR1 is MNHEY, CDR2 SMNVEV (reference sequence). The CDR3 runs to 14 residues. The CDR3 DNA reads TGTGCCAGCAGTGGTCAGAATAGCAATCAGCCCCAGCATTTT. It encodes CASSGQNSNQPQHF.

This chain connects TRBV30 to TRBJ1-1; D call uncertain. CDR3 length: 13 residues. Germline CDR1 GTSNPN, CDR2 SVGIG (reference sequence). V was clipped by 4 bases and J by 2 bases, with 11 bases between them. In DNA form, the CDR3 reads TGTGCCTGGAAGGAGGGTTTTAACACTGAAGCTTTCTTT. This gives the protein CAWKEGFNTEAFF.

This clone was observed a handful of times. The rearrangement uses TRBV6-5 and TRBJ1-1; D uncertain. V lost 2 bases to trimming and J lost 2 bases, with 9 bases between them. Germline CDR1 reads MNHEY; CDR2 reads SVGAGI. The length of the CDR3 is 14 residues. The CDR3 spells CASSYLNRNTEAFF. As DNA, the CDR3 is TGTGCCAGCAGTTACCTGAACAGAAACACTGAAGCTTTCTTT.

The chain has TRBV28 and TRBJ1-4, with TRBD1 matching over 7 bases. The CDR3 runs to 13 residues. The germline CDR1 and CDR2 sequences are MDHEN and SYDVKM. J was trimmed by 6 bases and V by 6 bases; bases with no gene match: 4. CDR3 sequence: CASRRQGDEKLFF. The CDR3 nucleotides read TGTGCCAGCAGGCGACAGGGCGATGAAAAACTGTTTTTT.

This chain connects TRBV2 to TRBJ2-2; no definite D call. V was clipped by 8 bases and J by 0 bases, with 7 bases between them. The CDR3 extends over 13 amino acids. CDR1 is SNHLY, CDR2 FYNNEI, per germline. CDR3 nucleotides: TGTGCCAGCCGGGTCACGAACACCGGGGAGCTGTTTTTT. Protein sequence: CASRVTNTGELFF.

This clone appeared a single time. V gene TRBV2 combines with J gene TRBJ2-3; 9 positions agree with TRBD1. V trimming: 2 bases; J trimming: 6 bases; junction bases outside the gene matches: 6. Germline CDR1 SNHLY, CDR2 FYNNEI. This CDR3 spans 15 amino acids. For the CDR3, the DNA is TGTGCCAGCAGTGAATGGGACAGGGAATGGGATACGCAGTATTTT. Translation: CASSEWDREWDTQYF.